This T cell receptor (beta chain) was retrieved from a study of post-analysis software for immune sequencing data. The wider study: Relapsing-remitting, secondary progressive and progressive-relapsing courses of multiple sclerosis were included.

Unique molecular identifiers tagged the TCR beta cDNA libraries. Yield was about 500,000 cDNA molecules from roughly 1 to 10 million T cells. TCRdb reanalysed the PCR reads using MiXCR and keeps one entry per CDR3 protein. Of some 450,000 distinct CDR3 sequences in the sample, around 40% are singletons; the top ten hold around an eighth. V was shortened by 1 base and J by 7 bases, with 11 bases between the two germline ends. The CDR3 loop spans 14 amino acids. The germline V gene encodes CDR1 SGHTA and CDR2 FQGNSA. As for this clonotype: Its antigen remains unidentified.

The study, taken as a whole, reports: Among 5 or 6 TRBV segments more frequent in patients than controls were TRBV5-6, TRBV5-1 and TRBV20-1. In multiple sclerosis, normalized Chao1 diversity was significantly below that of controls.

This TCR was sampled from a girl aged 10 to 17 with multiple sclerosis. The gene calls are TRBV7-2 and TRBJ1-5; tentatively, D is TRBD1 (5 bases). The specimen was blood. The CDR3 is CASSLVGGGQPQHF. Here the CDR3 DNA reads TGTGCCAGCAGCTTAGTGGGGGGTGGGCAGCCCCAGCATTTT.